The 20 T cell receptor beta chains reported below all come from one sample, sequenced in a study of T cell repertoires in cytomegalovirus infection. TCRdb used MiXCR to reprocess the reads, holding one entry per CDR3 protein. This sample has fewer than 250,000 distinct CDR3 sequences, with 22% found just once. Sequenced input: CD8+ T cells from PBMCs. The receptors derive from a human donor in good health (CMV status not recorded). Some clones in this sample may be carry-over from other donors' samples.

CDR3 in DNA: TGTGCCATCAGTGAGTCCTGGACAGTAGCCGGGGAGCTGTTTTTT. This translates into CAISESWTVAGELFF. V and J are TRBV10-3 and TRBJ2-2; possibly TRBD1 for D (6 bases). The CDR3 sequence is 15 residues long. In germline, CDR1 is ENHRY, CDR2 SYGVKD. The V end lost 0 bases, the J end lost 6 bases, and 11 bases lay between the germline ends.

This chain joins TRBV12-3 or TRBV12-4 and TRBJ1-5; D ambiguous. The V gene lost 2 bases and the J gene lost 5 bases, with 13 bases spanning the gap. The CDR3 contains 15 residues. CDR3 amino acids: CASSLRGYLHQPQHF. The CDR3 DNA follows: TGTGCCAGCAGTTTAAGAGGGTACCTCCATCAGCCCCAGCATTTT.

This clonotype showed up many times. CDR3 nucleotide sequence: TGTGCCAGCAGCCCCCGACTGATACAAGAGACCCAGTACTTC. Translation gives CASSPRLIQETQYF. The J gene is TRBJ2-5, the V gene TRBV7-6; D is unclear. CDR1 SGHVS and CDR2 FNYEAQ come from the germline V gene. CDR3 size: 14 residues. V lost 5 bases and J 2 bases, leaving 12 bases between the germline ends.

This clonotype was seen a few times. The chain is built from TRBV20-1 and TRBJ2-7; 9 nucleotides match TRBD1. Germline values: CDR1 DFQATT, CDR2 SNEGSKA (reference sequence). The CDR3 runs 15 residues. The trim removed 4 bases at V and 0 bases at J, leaving 7 bases unmatched. This CDR3 is CSAKKDRGLSYEQYF. The CDR3 region has the DNA TGCAGTGCTAAAAAGGACAGGGGACTCTCCTACGAGCAGTACTTC.

V is TRBV6-6 and J is TRBJ2-3; no clear D. The V gene lost 5 bases and the J gene lost 3 bases, with 6 bases spanning the gap. This CDR3 is 12 amino acids long. CDR1 and CDR2 (germline): MNHNY, SVGAGI (reference sequence). The CDR3 here is CASSQHTDTQYF. The CDR3 DNA follows: TGTGCCAGCAGTCAACATACAGATACGCAGTATTTT.

This clonotype turned up a few times. The chain recombines TRBV15 with TRBJ1-3; D perhaps matches TRBD1 (5 bases). Germline V gene sequence: CDR1 LNHNV, CDR2 YYDKDF (reference sequence). This CDR3 is 16 amino acids long. V was cut by 0 bases and J by 11 bases, with 20 bases left in between. CDR3 protein: CATSRDGASSTRSIYF. The CDR3 DNA is TGTGCCACCAGCAGAGATGGGGCCTCTTCCACAAGGTCCATATATTTT.

The chain couples TRBV28 to TRBJ2-7; TRBD2 agrees at 10 bases. Germline assignment: CDR1 MDHEN and CDR2 SYDVKM. CDR3 length: 17 residues. V shed 3 bases, J shed 4 bases, and the junction held 12 bases outside the gene matches. CDR3 sequence: CASSFLSGGLAAYEQYF. CDR3 nucleotide sequence: TGTGCCAGCAGTTTTTTATCCGGAGGACTAGCGGCTTACGAGCAGTACTTC.

In its sample, this clonotype was seen many times. This chain joins TRBV28 and TRBJ2-3, with a tentative D call TRBD1 (6 bases). The CDR3 sequence is 13 residues long. In germline, CDR1 is MDHEN, CDR2 SYDVKM. The germline V and J ends were trimmed by 8 bases and 6 bases, with 15 bases remaining between them. The CDR3 DNA is TGTGCCAGCCATACAGGGTTGGGGGATACGCAGTATTTT. It codes for CASHTGLGDTQYF.

This clonotype came up a few times. The chain couples TRBV14 to TRBJ1-2, with D unclear. The CDR3 totals 14 residues. V was pared by 0 bases and J by 0 bases, with 5 bases between. Germline V lookup: CDR1 SGHDN, CDR2 FVKESK. The CDR3: CASSQEGPNYGYTF. In DNA, the CDR3 is TGTGCCAGCAGCCAAGAAGGGCCTAACTATGGCTACACCTTC.

This clonotype was counted at least ten times. This rearrangement joins TRBV12-3 or TRBV12-4 to TRBJ2-1; D not resolved. The CDR3 totals 16 residues. The ends were cut back, 0 bases at V and 0 bases at J, with 9 bases in the middle. CDR3 protein: CASSLAPLFSYNEQFF. The CDR3 DNA follows: TGTGCCAGCAGTTTAGCGCCCTTATTCTCCTACAATGAGCAGTTCTTC.

With regard to this clonotype: This could be a read error, since a much larger clone is one nucleotide away. This sequence joins TRBV7-6 and TRBJ1-5; the D is unclear. From germline, CDR1 is SGHVS and CDR2 FNYEAQ. CDR3 length: 17 amino acids. V shed 0 bases and J shed 3 bases, with 15 bases lying between them. CDR3 amino acids: CASSLAPGQADNQPQHF. CDR3 sequence (DNA): TGTGCCAGCAGCTTAGCCCCGGGTCAGGCTGACAATCAGCCCCAGCATTTT.

The rearrangement joins TRBV28 to TRBJ2-1, with a possible D match to TRBD1 (5 bases). Germline-derived CDR1 and CDR2 are MDHEN and SYDVKM. The CDR3 is 17 residues long. Trimming shortened V by 5 bases and J by 3 bases, and 20 bases separated the two germline ends. CDR3 bases: TGTGCCAGCAGTCCCACCCGACGACAGTCTTACTACAATGAGCAGTTCTTC. Amino acids: CASSPTRRQSYYNEQFF.

This chain uses TRBV4-2 with TRBJ2-3; either TRBD1 or TRBD2 may fit D (5 bases each). The germline V gene encodes CDR1 LGHNA and CDR2 YNFKEQ. V was cut by 6 bases and J by 1 base, with 17 bases left in between. The CDR3 sequence is 16 residues long. The CDR3 here is CASSFLGGIGTDTQYF. The CDR3 DNA follows: TGTGCCAGCAGTTTCCTTGGGGGTATTGGCACAGATACGCAGTATTTT.

J is TRBJ1-1 and V is TRBV9; weak D call: TRBD1 (5 bases). V lost 4 bases and J lost 0, with 16 bases in between. This CDR3 is built from 16 residues. Per the germline V gene, CDR1 is SGDLS and CDR2 is YYNGEE. In nucleotides, the CDR3 is TGTGCCAGCAGCTACGGGGGGGTTGGGTTGAACACTGAAGCTTTCTTT. Protein: CASSYGGVGLNTEAFF.

J is TRBJ2-5 and V is TRBV28; 12 bases fit TRBD1. Trimming took 4 bases from V and 0 from J; bases not matched to a gene: 12. Germline V gene data show CDR1 as MDHEN and CDR2 as SYDVKM. The CDR3 is 19 amino acids. The DNA for the CDR3 is TGTGCCAGCAGTTCGCCTAGGGGGACAGGGGGCTCTTACCAAGAGACCCAGTACTTC. Protein sequence: CASSSPRGTGGSYQETQYF.

The chain links TRBV7-6 to TRBJ2-1; 9 bases agree with TRBD1. CDR3 length: 17 amino acids. Trimming took 4 bases from V and 0 from J; bases not matched to a gene: 7. CDR1 SGHVS and CDR2 FNYEAQ come from the germline V gene. CDR3 in DNA: TGTGCCAGCAGCTCACCTCTGACAGGGGGCTCCTACAATGAGCAGTTCTTC. Amino acids: CASSSPLTGGSYNEQFF.

This clonotype was counted at least ten times. V usage is TRBV4-1 and J usage is TRBJ1-5; D ambiguous. CDR3 length: 13 residues. The V and J ends lost 2 bases and 3 bases respectively, with 5 bases between them. The germline V gene encodes CDR1 MGHRA and CDR2 YSYEKL. CDR3 sequence: CASSQWFNQPQHF. The CDR3 DNA reads TGCGCCAGCAGCCAATGGTTCAATCAGCCCCAGCATTTT.

The V and J genes are TRBV2 and TRBJ1-2, with TRBD1 as a possible D gene (5 bases). This CDR3 comprises 16 residues. The V gene lost 2 bases and the J gene lost 4 bases, with 17 bases spanning the gap. Per germline, CDR1 SNHLY and CDR2 FYNNEI. This chain's CDR3 is CASSEMGQGISYGYTF. As DNA, the CDR3 is TGTGCCAGCAGTGAAATGGGCCAGGGAATTTCCTATGGCTACACCTTC. Full variable domain (outside the CDR3, taken from reference TRBV2 and TRBJ1-2): EPEVTQTPSHQVTQMGQEVILRCVPISNHLYFYWYRQILGQKVEFLVSFYNNEISEKSEIFDDQFSVERPDGSNFTLKIRSTKLEDSAMYFCASSEMGQGISYGYTFGSGTRLTVV.

The rearrangement links TRBV10-3 to TRBJ2-3; 8 positions match TRBD2. The V gene's germline CDR1 is ENHRY and CDR2 SYGVKD. CDR3 length: 16 amino acids. V lost 2 bases and J lost 2; bases outside the gene matches: 6. In DNA, the CDR3 is TGTGCCATCAGTGAGATCGCGGGGGGACCCACAGATACGCAGTATTTT. It specifies CAISEIAGGPTDTQYF.

The chain recombines TRBV7-9 with TRBJ2-4, with no clear D. Trimming stripped 8 bases from V and 8 bases from J, with 10 bases between. Looked up from germline, CDR1 is SEHNR and CDR2 is FQNEAQ (reference sequence). There are 11 residues in the CDR3. The CDR3 DNA is TGTGCCAGCGATAATGGGGACATTCAGTACTTC. It codes for CASDNGDIQYF.